Included here is one T cell receptor (beta chain) sequence, with context. Its antigen is as yet unknown. The study recruited healthy Caucasian donors from Russia who were aged about 6 to 100. The data are from a study of blood T cells in healthy people across ages. Study-level background: For every two T cells, template switching captured about one barcoded beta molecule. Overall study findings and caveats: It was the long-lived donors that had more naive CD4+ cells and higher diversity than aged donors.

Through a sample-barcoded 5' primer and a J-beta primer mix, a second PCR was run for roughly 6 to 12 cycles. One entry per CDR3 protein, called by TCRdb with MiXCR from the 5' RACE reads. The table has approximately 830,000 distinct CDR3 sequences, 62% seen once; the top ten hold approximately 30%. The CDR3 consists of 16 residues. V lost 3 bases and J lost 4, with 16 bases in between. Germline V gives CDR1 MNHEY, CDR2 SMNVEV (reference sequence). This sequence was found in a man in his thirties or forties in good health. This sequence joins TRBV27 and TRBJ2-1; no definite D call. Sequencing was done on a sample of blood. The CDR3 DNA sequence: TGTGCCAGCAGTTTCTCGGCCCTTTCTACTTACAATGAGCAGTTCTTC. It yields the protein CASSFSALSTYNEQFF.